The clone carrying this TCR beta chain was recorded only once. Its antigen is not identified. The data originate from a study of T cells in localized non-small cell lung cancer. The study, taken as a whole, reports: Adjacent lung had a median roughly 50 of the 100 largest tumor clones. Overall survival was longer when the density of T cells in the blood was higher.

Germline lookup yields CDR1 SGHNT and CDR2 YYREEE (reference sequence). This CDR3 spans 17 amino acids. J gave up 1 base and V 2 bases, and 8 bases lay outside the gene matches. TCRdb keeps only in-frame clones here, not all; method: immunoSEQ multiplex PCR. Here the sample spans about 41,000 clones, 65% to 90% being singletons. Sequenced material: PBMCs, taken before any cancer treatment. V usage is TRBV5-4 and J usage is TRBJ2-2; 7 nucleotides match TRBD1. The TCR sequence derives from a man aged 40 to 69 with stage II lung adenocarcinoma. The CDR3: CASSLDSGTVNTGELFF. The CDR3 coding sequence is TGTGCCAGCAGCTTAGATTCCGGGACAGTGAACACCGGGGAGCTGTTTTTT.